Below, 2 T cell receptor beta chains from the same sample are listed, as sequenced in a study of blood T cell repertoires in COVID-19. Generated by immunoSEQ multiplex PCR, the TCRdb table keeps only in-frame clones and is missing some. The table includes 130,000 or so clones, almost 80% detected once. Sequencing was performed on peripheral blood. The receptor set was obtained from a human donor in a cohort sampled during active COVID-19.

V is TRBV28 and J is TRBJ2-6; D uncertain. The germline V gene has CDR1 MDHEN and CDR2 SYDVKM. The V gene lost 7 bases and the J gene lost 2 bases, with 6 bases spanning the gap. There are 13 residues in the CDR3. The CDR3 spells CASKETGANVLTF. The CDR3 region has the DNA TGTGCCAGCAAGGAGACTGGGGCCAACGTCCTGACTTTC.

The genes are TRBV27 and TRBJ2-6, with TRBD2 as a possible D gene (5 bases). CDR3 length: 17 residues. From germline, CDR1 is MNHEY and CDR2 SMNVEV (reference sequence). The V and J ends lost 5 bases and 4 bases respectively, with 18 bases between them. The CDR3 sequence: CASSPYTRAEGANVLTF. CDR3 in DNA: TGTGCCAGCAGTCCGTATACGAGGGCTGAGGGGGCCAACGTCCTGACTTTC.